This T cell receptor beta chain was recovered during a study of post-analysis software for immune sequencing data. Study as a whole: Relapsing-remitting, secondary progressive and progressive-relapsing forms made up the multiple sclerosis disease courses. Study-wide points: Higher frequency in patients than in controls was seen for about five TRBV segments, with TRBV5-6, TRBV5-1 and TRBV20-1 among them. Versus controls, multiple sclerosis patients showed significantly lower diversity (normalized Chao1).

cDNA libraries for TCR beta contained unique molecular identifiers. cDNA molecules numbering some 500,000 came from approximately 1 to 10 million T cells. TCRdb passed the PCR reads through MiXCR, listing each CDR3 protein once. The sample records about half a million distinct CDR3 sequences, around 40% being singletons. CDR1 is KGHSH, CDR2 LQKENI, per germline. The CDR3 extends over 13 amino acids. V was clipped by 2 bases and J by 13 bases, with 15 bases between them. Concerning this clonotype itself: Its specificity is not known.

The TCR originated in a girl aged 10 to 17 with multiple sclerosis. The sample comprised blood. The chain is built from TRBV18 and TRBJ2-4; possible D gene TRBD2, 5 bases. This chain's CDR3 is CASSPRGSEEQYF. The CDR3 DNA reads TGTGCCAGCTCACCAAGAGGGTCCGAAGAGCAGTACTTC.